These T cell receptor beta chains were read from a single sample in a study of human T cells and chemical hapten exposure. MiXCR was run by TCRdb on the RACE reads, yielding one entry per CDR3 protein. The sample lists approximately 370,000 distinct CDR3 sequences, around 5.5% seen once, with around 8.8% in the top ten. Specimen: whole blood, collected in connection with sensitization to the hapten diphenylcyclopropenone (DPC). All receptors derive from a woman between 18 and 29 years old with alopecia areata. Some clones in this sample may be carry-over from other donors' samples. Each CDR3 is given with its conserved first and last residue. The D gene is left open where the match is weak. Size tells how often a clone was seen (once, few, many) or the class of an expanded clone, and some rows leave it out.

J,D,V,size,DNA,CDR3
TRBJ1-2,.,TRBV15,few,TGTGCCACCAGCAGAAAGGTCTCTAACTATGGCTACACCTTC,CATSRKVSNYGYTF
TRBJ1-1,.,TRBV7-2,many,TGTGCCAGCAGCCTCAACGCCCGGGGCACTGAAGCTTTCTTT,CASSLNARGTEAFF
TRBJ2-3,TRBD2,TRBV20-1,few,TGCAGTGCTTTCCGGGGGGGAGGTGATACGCAGTATTTT,CSAFRGGGDTQYF
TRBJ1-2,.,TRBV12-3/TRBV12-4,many,TGTGCCAGCAGTTTAGGGCGGGACGAATTTGGCTATGGCTACACCTTC,CASSLGRDEFGYGYTF
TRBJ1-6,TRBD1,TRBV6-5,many,TGTGCCAGCAGCTACAACCCCACAGGGGGTGGTTCACCCCTCCACTTT,CASSYNPTGGGSPLHF
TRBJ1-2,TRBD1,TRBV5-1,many,TGCGCCAGCAGCTTAGGGCAGGGGGCTGATGGCTACACCTTC,CASSLGQGADGYTF
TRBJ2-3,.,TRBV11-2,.,TGTGCCAGCAGCTTAATGGGCCTTGGCAAGGGACTAGATACGCAGTATTTT,CASSLMGLGKGLDTQYF
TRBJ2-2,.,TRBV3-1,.,TGTGCCAGCAGCCAGGTGGGCGGGGCAACCACCGGGGAGCTGTTTTTT,CASSQVGGATTGELFF
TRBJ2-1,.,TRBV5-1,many,TGTGCCAGCAGCTTTAACAATGAGCAGTTCTTC,CASSFNNEQFF
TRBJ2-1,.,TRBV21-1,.,TGTGCCAGCAGCCGGAATGAGGGGGTCTCCTACAATGAGCAGTTCTTC,CASSRNEGVSYNEQFF
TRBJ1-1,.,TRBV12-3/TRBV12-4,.,TGTGCCAGCAGTTTAGGGCCAGGGATCGTTCGCACTGAAGCTTTCTTT,CASSLGPGIVRTEAFF
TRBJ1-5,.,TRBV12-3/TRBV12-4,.,TGTGCCAGCAGTTTAGAGACAGATAGCAATCAGCCCCAGCATTTT,CASSLETDSNQPQHF
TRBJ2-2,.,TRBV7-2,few,TGTGCCAGCAGCTCCAGGCAAACTAGGGCCGGGGAGCTGTTTTTT,CASSSRQTRAGELFF
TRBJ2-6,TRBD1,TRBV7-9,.,TGTGCCAGCAGCCTGGGACAGGGGGCTCGTGGGGCCAACGTCCTGACTTTC,CASSLGQGARGANVLTF
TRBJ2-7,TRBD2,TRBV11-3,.,TGTGCCAGCAGCTTACCGGGACTAGCGGGGGAAGAGCAGTACTTC,CASSLPGLAGEEQYF
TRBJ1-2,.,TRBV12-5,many,TGTGCTAGTGGTTTGACCCCCGACAGCGGGAACTATGGCTACACCTTC,CASGLTPDSGNYGYTF
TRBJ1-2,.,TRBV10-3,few,TGTGCCATCAGTGAGCCCCAAGTAGGGGGGCGGGAGGATGGCTACACCTTC,CAISEPQVGGREDGYTF
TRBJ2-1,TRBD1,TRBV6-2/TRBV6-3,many,TGTGCCAGCAGTGACGGGACAGGGGGAAGCAATGAGCAGTTCTTC,CASSDGTGGSNEQFF
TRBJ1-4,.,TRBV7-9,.,TGTGCCAGCAGCTTGTACTCAGGAGGTGCTAATGAAAAACTGTTTTTT,CASSLYSGGANEKLFF
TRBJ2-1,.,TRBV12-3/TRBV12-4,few,TGTGCCAGCAGTTTGGGTATCGAGCCCAATGAGCAGTTCTTC,CASSLGIEPNEQFF
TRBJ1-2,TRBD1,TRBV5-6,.,TGTGCCAGCATATACAGGGGTCGGAACTATGGCTACACCTTC,CASIYRGRNYGYTF
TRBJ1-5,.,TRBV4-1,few,TGCGCCAGCAGCCAAGTATTTAGCAATCAGCCCCAGCATTTT,CASSQVFSNQPQHF
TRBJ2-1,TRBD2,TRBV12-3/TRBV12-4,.,TGTGCCAGCAGCCCGTGGCGGGGGTCCTACAATGAGCAGTTCTTC,CASSPWRGSYNEQFF
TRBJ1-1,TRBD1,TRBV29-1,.,TGCAGCGTGGGGGACAGGGGAGGCACTGAAGCTTTCTTT,CSVGDRGGTEAFF
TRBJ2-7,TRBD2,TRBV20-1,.,TGCAGTGCTTTAGGACTAGCGGGGGGGCGATACGAGCAGTACTTC,CSALGLAGGRYEQYF
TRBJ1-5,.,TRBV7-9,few,TGTGCCAGCAGCCCCCGGCTCGGGACGGACGATCAGCCCCAGCATTTT,CASSPRLGTDDQPQHF
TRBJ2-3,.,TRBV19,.,TGTGCCAGTAGTCCTAAGCAGGATATTAGCACAGATACGCAGTATTTT,CASSPKQDISTDTQYF
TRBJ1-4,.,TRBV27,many,TGTGCCAGCAGTTCATCCAGAAAACTGTTTTTT,CASSSSRKLFF
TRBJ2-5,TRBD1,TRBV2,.,TGTGCCAGCGGGGACAGACAAGAGACCCAGTACTTC,CASGDRQETQYF
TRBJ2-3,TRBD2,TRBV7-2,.,TGTGCCAGCAGCGCGGACGCTAGCGGGGGTAAAGATACGCAGTATTTT,CASSADASGGKDTQYF
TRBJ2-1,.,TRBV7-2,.,TGTGCCAGCAGCTTAGGGCCCTTTTCAAGAGCGAATGAGCAGTTCTTC,CASSLGPFSRANEQFF
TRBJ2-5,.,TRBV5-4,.,TGTGCCAGCAGCTTGGGAAGGCAGGGTACAGAGACCCAGTACTTC,CASSLGRQGTETQYF
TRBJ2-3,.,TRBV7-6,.,TGTGCCAGCAGCTTAGCGCGCGCAGATACGCAGTATTTT,CASSLARADTQYF
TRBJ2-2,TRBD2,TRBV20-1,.,TGCAGTGCTGCCCGCCCCCTAGCGGGGACCGGGGAGCTGTTTTTT,CSAARPLAGTGELFF
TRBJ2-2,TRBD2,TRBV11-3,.,TGTGCCAGCAGCTTGGCCGGGACTAGTCTCTCCGGGGAGCTGTTTTTT,CASSLAGTSLSGELFF
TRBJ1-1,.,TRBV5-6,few,TGTGCCAGCAGCTTGGGGGCAGCAAGAAACACTGAAGCTTTCTTT,CASSLGAARNTEAFF
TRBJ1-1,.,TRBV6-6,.,TGTGCCAGCAGATTTGGACAGATTAACGCTTTCTTT,CASRFGQINAFF
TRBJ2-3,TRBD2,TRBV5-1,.,TGCGCCAGCTCGGGGGGAAGATCGGATACGCAGTATTTT,CASSGGRSDTQYF
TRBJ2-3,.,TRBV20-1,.,TGCAGTGCACGCGGGACCAAGGTAACAGATACGCAGTATTTT,CSARGTKVTDTQYF
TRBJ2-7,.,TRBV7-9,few,TGTGCCAGCAGCTTAGGACTGCTAGGCGAGTACGAGCAGTACTTC,CASSLGLLGEYEQYF
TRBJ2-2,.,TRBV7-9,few,TGTGCCAGCAGCGTTAGGAGAGCGAACACCGGGGAGCTGTTTTTT,CASSVRRANTGELFF